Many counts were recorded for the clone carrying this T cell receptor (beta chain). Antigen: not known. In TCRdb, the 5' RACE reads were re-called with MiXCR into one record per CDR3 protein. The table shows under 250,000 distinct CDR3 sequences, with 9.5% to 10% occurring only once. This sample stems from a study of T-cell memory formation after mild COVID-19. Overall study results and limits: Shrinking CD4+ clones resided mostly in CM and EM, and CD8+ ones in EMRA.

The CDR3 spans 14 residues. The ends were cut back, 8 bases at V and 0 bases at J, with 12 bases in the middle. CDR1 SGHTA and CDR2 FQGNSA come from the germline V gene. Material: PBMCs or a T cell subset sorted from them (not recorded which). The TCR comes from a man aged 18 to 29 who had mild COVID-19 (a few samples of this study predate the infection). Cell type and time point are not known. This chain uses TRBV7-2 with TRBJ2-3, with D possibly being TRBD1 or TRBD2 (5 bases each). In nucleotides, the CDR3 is TGTGCCAGCCTCCAGGGAGCTAGCACAGATACGCAGTATTTT. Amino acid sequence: CASLQGASTDTQYF. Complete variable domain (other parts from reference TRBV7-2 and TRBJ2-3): GAGVSQSPSNKVTEKGKDVELRCDPISGHTALYWYRQSLGQGLEFLIYFQGNSAPDKSGLPSDRFSAERTGGSVSTLTIQRTQQEDSAVYLCASLQGASTDTQYFGPGTRLTVL.